This TCR beta chain was sequenced in a study of blood T cell repertoires in COVID-19. Study as a whole: The United States, Italy and Spain provided the acute and convalescent COVID-19 samples. Nucleic acid was either cDNA or gDNA, and it came from T cells, B-cell-depleted T cells, or PBMCs.

In the authors' methods: Reference gene primer amplification gave estimated nucleated cell counts. Sequencing was performed with immunoSEQ multiplex PCR; in TCRdb, only in-frame clones are kept and a portion is missing. V, J and clone size reflect that table, while D and trimming were determined from the DNA. The sample holds about 190,000 clones, around 84% seen once. Germline CDR1 is GTSNPN and CDR2 is SVGIG (reference sequence). CDR3 length: 17 residues. V dropped 2 bases and J dropped 7; count of bases not matched to a gene: 17. The genes are TRBV30 and TRBJ1-2; 9 nucleotides match TRBD1. The receptor comes from a man in his thirties or forties with active or convalescent COVID-19. The source material was peripheral blood. In nucleotides, the CDR3 is TGTGCCTGGAGTTCCGGGACAGGGTTTTTGGGACCCGGTGGCTACACCTTC. Encoded protein: CAWSSGTGFLGPGGYTF.